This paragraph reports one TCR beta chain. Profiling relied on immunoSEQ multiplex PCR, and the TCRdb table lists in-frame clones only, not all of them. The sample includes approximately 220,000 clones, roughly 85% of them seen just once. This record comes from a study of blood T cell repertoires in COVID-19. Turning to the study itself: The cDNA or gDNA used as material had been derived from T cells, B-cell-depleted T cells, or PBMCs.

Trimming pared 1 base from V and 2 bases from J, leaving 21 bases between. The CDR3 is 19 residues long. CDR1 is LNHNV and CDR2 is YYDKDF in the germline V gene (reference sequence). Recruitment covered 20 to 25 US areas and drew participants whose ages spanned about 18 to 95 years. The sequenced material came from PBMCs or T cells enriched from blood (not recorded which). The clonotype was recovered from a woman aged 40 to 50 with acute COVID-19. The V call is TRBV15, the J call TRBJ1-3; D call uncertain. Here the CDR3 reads CATSRAGAEIKRAGNTIYF. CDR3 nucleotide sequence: TGTGCCACCAGCAGAGCCGGCGCCGAAATTAAGAGGGCTGGAAACACCATATATTTT.